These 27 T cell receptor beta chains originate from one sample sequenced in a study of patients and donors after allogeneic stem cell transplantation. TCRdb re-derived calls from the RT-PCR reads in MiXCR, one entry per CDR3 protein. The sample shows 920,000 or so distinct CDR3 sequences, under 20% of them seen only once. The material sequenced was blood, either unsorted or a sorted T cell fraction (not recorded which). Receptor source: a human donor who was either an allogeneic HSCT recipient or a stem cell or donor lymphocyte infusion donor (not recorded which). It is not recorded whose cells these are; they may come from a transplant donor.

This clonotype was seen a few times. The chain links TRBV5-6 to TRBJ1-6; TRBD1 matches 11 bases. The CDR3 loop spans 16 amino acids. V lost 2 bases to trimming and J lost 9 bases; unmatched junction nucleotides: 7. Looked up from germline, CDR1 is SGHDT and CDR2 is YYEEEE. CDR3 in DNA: TGTGCCAGCAGCTTTGGGTCGGGACAGGGGGTTTCACCCCTCCACTTT. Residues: CASSFGSGQGVSPLHF.

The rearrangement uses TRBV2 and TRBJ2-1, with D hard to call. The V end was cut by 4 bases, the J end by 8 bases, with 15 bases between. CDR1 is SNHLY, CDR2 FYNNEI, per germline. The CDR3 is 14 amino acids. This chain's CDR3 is CASSGTERRDEQFF. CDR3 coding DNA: TGTGCCAGCAGTGGAACAGAAAGACGCGATGAGCAGTTCTTC.

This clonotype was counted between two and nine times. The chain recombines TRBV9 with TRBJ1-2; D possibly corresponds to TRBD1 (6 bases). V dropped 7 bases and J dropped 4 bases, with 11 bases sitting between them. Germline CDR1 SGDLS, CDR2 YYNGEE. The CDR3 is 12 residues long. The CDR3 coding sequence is TGTGCCAGCGGACAGTCTAGCTATGGCTACACCTTC. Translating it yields CASGQSSYGYTF.

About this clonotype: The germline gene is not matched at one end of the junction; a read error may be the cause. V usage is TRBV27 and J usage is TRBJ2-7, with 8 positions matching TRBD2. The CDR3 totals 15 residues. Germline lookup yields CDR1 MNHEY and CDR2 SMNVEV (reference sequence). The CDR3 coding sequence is TGTGCCAGCAGTCAAGCGGGAGCACCGTCCTTCGAGCAGTACTTC. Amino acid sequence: CASSQAGAPSFEQYF.

Written as DNA, the CDR3 is TGTGCCAGCAGCTTGGGGACATATAGCACAGATACGCAGTATTTT. Protein product: CASSLGTYSTDTQYF. J is TRBJ2-3 and V is TRBV7-9; TRBD1 might be the D (6 bases). Germline V lookup: CDR1 SEHNR, CDR2 FQNEAQ (reference sequence). There are 15 residues in the CDR3. The V end lost 3 bases, the J end lost 0 bases, and 10 bases lay between the germline ends.

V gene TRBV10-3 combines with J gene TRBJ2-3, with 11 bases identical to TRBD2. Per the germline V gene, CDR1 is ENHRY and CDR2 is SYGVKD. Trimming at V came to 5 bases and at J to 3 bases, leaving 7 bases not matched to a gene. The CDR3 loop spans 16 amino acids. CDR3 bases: TGTGCCATCAGTCAGAGACTAGCGGGAAAAACAGATACGCAGTATTTT. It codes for CAISQRLAGKTDTQYF.

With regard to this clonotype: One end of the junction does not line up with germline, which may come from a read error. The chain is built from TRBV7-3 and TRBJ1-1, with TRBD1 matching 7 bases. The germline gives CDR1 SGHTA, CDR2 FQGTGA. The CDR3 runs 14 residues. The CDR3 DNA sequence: TGTGCCAGCAGCCTAACAAGGGACAGCCATGAAGCTTTCTTT. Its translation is CASSLTRDSHEAFF.

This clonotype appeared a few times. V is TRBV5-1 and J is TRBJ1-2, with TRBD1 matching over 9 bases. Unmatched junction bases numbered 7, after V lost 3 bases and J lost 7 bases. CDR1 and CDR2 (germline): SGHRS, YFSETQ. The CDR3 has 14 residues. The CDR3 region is CASSSAQGASGYTF. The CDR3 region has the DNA TGCGCCAGCAGCTCAGCACAGGGGGCGAGTGGCTACACCTTC.

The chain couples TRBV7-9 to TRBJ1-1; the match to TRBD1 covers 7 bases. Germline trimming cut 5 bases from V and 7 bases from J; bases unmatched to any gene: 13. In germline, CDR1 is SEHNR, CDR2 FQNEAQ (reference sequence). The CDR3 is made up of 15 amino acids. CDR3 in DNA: TGTGCCAGCAGCGACAGGGATGGGATCTTTGTTGAAGCTTTCTTT. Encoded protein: CASSDRDGIFVEAFF. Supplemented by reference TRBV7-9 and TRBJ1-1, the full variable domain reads DTGVSQNPRHKITKRGQNVTFRCDPISEHNRLYWYRQTLGQGPEFLTYFQNEAQLEKSRLLSDRFSAERPKGSFSTLEIQRTEQGDSAMYLCASSDRDGIFVEAFFGQGTRLTVV.

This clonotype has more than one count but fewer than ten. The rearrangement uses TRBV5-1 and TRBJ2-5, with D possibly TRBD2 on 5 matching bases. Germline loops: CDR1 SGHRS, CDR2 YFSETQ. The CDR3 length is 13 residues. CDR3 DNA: TGCGCAGGATCCGGTGGACTCCAAGAGACCCAGTACTTC. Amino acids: CAGSGGLQETQYF.

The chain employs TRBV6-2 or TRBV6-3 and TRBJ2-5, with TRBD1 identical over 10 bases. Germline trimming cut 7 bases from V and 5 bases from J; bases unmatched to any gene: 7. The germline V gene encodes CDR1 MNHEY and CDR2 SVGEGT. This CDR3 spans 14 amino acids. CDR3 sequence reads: CASTRDRGHETQYF. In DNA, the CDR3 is TGTGCCAGCACCCGAGACAGGGGGCACGAGACCCAGTACTTC.

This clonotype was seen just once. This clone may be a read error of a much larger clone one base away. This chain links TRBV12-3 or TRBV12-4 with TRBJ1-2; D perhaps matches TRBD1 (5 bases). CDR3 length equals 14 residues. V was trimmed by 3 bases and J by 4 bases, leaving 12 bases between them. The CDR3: CASSLAQGPYGYTF. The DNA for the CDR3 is TGTGCCAGCAGTTTGGCCCAGGGACCCTATGGCTACACCTTC.

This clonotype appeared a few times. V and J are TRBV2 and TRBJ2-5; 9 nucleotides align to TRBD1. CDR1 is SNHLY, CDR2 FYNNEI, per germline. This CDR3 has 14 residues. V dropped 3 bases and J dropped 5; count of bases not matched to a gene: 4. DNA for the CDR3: TGTGCCAGCAGTGAGGACAGGGGACGGGAGACCCAGTACTTC. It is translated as CASSEDRGRETQYF.

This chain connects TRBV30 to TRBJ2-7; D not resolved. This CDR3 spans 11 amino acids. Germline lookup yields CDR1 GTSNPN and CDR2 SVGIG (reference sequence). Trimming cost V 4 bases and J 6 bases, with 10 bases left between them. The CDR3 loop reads CAWTEVGEQYF. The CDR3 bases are TGTGCCTGGACTGAGGTGGGCGAGCAGTACTTC.

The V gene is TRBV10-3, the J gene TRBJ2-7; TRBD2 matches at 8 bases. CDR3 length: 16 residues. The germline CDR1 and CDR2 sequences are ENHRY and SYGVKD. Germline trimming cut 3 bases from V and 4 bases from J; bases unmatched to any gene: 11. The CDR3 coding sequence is TGTGCCATCAGTGACTCTGAGGTTAGCGGGAAATACGAGCAGTACTTC. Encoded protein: CAISDSEVSGKYEQYF.

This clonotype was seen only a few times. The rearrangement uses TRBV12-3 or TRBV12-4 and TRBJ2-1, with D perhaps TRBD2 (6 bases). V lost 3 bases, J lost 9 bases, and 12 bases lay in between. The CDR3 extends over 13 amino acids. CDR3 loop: CASSFFRGGEQFF. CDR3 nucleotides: TGTGCCAGCAGTTTTTTCCGGGGAGGTGAGCAGTTCTTC.

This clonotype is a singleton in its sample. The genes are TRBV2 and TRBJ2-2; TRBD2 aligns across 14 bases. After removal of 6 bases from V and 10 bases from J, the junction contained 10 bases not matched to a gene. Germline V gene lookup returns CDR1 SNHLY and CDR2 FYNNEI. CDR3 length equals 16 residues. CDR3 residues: CASRGVGLAGGLELFF. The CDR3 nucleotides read TGTGCCAGCAGGGGAGTTGGACTAGCGGGAGGTCTGGAGCTGTTTTTT.

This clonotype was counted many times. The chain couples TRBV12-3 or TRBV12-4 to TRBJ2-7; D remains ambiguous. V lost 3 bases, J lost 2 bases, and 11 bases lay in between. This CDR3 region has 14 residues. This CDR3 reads CASSFEAGAYEQYF. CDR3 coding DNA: TGTGCCAGCAGTTTTGAGGCAGGAGCCTACGAGCAGTACTTC.

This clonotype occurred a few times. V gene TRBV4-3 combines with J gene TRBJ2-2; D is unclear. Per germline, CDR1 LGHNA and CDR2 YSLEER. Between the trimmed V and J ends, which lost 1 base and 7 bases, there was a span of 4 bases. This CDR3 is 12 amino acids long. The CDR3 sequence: CASSQGVGELFF. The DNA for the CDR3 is TGCGCCAGCAGCCAAGGGGTCGGGGAGCTGTTTTTT.

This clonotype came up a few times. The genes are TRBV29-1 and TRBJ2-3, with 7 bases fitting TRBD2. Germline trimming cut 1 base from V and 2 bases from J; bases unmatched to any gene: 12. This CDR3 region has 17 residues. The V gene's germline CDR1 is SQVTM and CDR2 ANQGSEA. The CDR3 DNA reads TGCAGCGTTGAAGGGCCCGGGGCGGGGGACTACACAGATACGCAGTATTTT. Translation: CSVEGPGAGDYTDTQYF.

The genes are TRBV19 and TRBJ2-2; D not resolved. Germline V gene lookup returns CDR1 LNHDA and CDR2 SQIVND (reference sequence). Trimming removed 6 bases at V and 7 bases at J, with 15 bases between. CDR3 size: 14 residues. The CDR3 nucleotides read TGTGCCAGTAGGGCGCCGAGGTCAGTCGGGGAGCTGTTTTTT. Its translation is CASRAPRSVGELFF.

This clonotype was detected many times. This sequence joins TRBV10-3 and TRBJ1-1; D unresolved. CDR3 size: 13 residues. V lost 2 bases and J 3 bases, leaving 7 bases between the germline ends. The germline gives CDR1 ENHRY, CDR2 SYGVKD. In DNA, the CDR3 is TGTGCCATCAGTGAGGACCAGTACACTGAAGCTTTCTTT. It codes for CAISEDQYTEAFF.

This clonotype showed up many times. CDR3 nucleotides: TGCAGCGTTGTCTATCCACAGGGAACGATCGAGCAGTACTTC. It codes for CSVVYPQGTIEQYF. V usage is TRBV29-1 and J usage is TRBJ2-7, with D perhaps TRBD1 (6 bases). CDR1 and CDR2 from the germline V gene are SQVTM and ANQGSEA. CDR3 length: 14 amino acids. Trimming cost V 4 bases and J 6 bases, with 19 bases left between them.

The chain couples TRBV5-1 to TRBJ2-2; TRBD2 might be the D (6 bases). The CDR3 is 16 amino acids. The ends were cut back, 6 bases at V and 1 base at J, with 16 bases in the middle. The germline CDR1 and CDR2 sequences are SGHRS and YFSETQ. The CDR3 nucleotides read TGCGCCAGCAACGTGTTGAGGGGAGGGAACACCGGGGAGCTGTTTTTT. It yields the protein CASNVLRGGNTGELFF.

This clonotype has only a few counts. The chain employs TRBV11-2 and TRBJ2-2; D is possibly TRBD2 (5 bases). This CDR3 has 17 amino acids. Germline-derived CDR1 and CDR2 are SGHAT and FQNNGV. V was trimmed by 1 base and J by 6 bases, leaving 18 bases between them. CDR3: CASSLGGRGSLAGELFF. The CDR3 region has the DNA TGTGCCAGCAGCTTAGGAGGGCGTGGGAGTTTAGCCGGGGAGCTGTTTTTT. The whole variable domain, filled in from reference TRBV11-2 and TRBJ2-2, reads EAGVAQSPRYKIIEKRQSVAFWCNPISGHATLYWYQQILGQGPKLLIQFQNNGVVDDSQLPKDRFSAERLKGVDSTLKIQPAKLEDSAVYLCASSLGGRGSLAGELFFGEGSRLTVL.

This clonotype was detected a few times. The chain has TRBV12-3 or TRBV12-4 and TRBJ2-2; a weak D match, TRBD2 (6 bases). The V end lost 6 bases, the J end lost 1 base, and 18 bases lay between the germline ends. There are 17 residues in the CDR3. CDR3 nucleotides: TGTGCCAGCAGGGATGGAGGGTGGAAAGAGAACACCGGGGAGCTGTTTTTT. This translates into CASRDGGWKENTGELFF.

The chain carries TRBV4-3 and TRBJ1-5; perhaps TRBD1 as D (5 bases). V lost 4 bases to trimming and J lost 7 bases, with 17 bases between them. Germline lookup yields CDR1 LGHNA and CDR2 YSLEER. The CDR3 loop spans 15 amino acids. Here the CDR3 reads CASSPGHLRDQPQHF. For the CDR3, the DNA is TGCGCCAGCAGCCCTGGACACCTCAGGGACCAGCCCCAGCATTTT.